A single sample is the source of the 30 T cell receptor beta chains below, sequenced in a study of T cells expressing NK-cell markers. TCRdb reprocessed the 5' RACE reads, with one entry per CDR3 protein and no DNA. Its listing shows some 390,000 distinct CDR3 sequences. The sequenced material came from blood T cells: a sorted CD56 or NKG2C T cell subset, CD4+ or CD8+ T cells, or bulk PBMC T cells (not recorded which). Receptors were obtained from a woman between 50 and 59 years old in good health.

The V gene is TRBV20-1, the J gene TRBJ2-5. The CDR3 is 15 amino acids. CDR1 is DFQATT and CDR2 is SNEGSKA in the germline V gene (reference sequence). CDR3 protein: CSARDQQRVQETQYF.

CDR3 sequence: CASSLGFSTGELFF. V gene TRBV12-3 or TRBV12-4 combines with J gene TRBJ2-2. The CDR3 covers 14 residues.

The chain uses TRBV12-3 or TRBV12-4 and TRBJ2-1; TCRdb calls TRBD1, which cannot be checked without DNA. CDR3 length: 13 residues. This CDR3 is CASIPTGADEQFF.

The chain has TRBV28 and TRBJ2-3; the D gene TCRdb calls, TRBD1, cannot be checked with no DNA. The CDR3 extends over 15 amino acids. CDR1 is MDHEN, CDR2 SYDVKM, per germline. The CDR3 here is CASRVTDRGTDTQYF.

The chain carries TRBV14 and TRBJ2-2; TCRdb gives TRBD1 as the D gene, but with no DNA this cannot be confirmed. Germline lookup yields CDR1 SGHDN and CDR2 FVKESK. The CDR3 is made up of 18 amino acids. The chain's CDR3 is CASSQAGDRGPNTGELFF.

This chain connects TRBV12-3 or TRBV12-4 to TRBJ2-1. There are 12 residues in the CDR3. CDR3 in amino acids: CASSRLLAEQFF.

V and J are TRBV7-9 and TRBJ2-5; checking the TCRdb D call of TRBD1 is not possible without DNA. The germline gives CDR1 SEHNR, CDR2 FQNEAQ (reference sequence). This CDR3 spans 15 amino acids. CDR3 sequence: CASSSGGGSGETQYF. The full variable domain, completed using reference TRBV7-9 and TRBJ2-5, is DTGVSQNPRHKITKRGQNVTFRCDPISEHNRLYWYRQTLGQGPEFLTYFQNEAQLEKSRLLSDRFSAERPKGSFSTLEIQRTEQGDSAMYLCASSSGGGSGETQYFGPGTRLLVL.

This rearrangement joins TRBV20-1 to TRBJ2-3; checking the TCRdb D call of TRBD1 is not possible without DNA. CDR1 and CDR2 from the germline V gene are DFQATT and SNEGSKA (reference sequence). This CDR3 region has 15 residues. CDR3: CSAMNGGGPTDTQYF.

The rearrangement uses TRBV12-3 or TRBV12-4 and TRBJ2-1; with no DNA, the TCRdb D assignment of TRBD2 cannot be verified. The CDR3 is 16 amino acids. The CDR3 protein is CASSPTIASLYNEQFF.

The chain recombines TRBV20-1 with TRBJ2-1; TCRdb designates TRBD2, a call that cannot be tested without DNA. Germline lookup yields CDR1 DFQATT and CDR2 SNEGSKA (reference sequence). The CDR3 length is 15 residues. The CDR3 region is CSARDGTSGRNEQFF.

The chain recombines TRBV7-9 with TRBJ2-2. The CDR3 consists of 13 residues. Germline V gives CDR1 SEHNR, CDR2 FQNEAQ (reference sequence). CDR3 protein: CASSLSETGELFF.

V usage is TRBV7-2 and J usage is TRBJ2-1; lacking DNA, the TRBD2 call made by TCRdb goes unchecked. The length of the CDR3 is 15 residues. CDR1 is SGHTA and CDR2 is FQGNSA in the germline V gene. The CDR3 reads CASSLVGGSWGEQFF. The variable domain in full, completed from reference TRBV7-2 and TRBJ2-1, reads GAGVSQSPSNKVTEKGKDVELRCDPISGHTALYWYRQSLGQGLEFLIYFQGNSAPDKSGLPSDRFSAERTGGSVSTLTIQRTQQEDSAVYLCASSLVGGSWGEQFFGPGTRLTVL.

The V call is TRBV19, the J call TRBJ1-5; without DNA, the TCRdb call of TRBD1 cannot be checked. The CDR3 has 14 residues. CDR1 is LNHDA and CDR2 is SQIVND in the germline V gene (reference sequence). The CDR3 sequence is CASKQGNGNQPQHF.

The CDR3 spells CASSQVRFANTGELFF. The chain couples TRBV14 to TRBJ2-2. The germline gives CDR1 SGHDN, CDR2 FVKESK. The CDR3 spans 16 residues.

This chain uses TRBV5-1 with TRBJ2-5. The CDR3 length is 14 residues. Germline CDR1 and CDR2: SGHRS and YFSETQ. The CDR3 loop reads CASSIIWSGETQYF.

CDR3 amino acids: CASSSSAGGGTDTQYF. This chain links TRBV7-8 with TRBJ2-3; TCRdb reports TRBD2, a call that lacks DNA to check it against. CDR1 and CDR2 (germline): SGHVS, FQNEAQ. The CDR3 is 16 residues long.

The chain has TRBV12-3 or TRBV12-4 and TRBJ1-2. CDR3 length equals 12 residues. This chain's CDR3 is CASSLSNYGYTF.

The CDR3 loop reads CASSHSRIDTEAFF. The chain employs TRBV4-1 and TRBJ1-1; TCRdb selects TRBD1, and the lack of DNA leaves this call unchecked. The CDR3 spans 14 residues. Per the germline V gene, CDR1 is MGHRA and CDR2 is YSYEKL.

V and J are TRBV29-1 and TRBJ2-3; absent DNA, TCRdb's TRBD1 call cannot be checked. Germline V gives CDR1 SQVTM, CDR2 ANQGSEA. This CDR3 is 15 amino acids long. The CDR3 region is CSVDRGRGQADTQYF.

The V gene is TRBV5-1, the J gene TRBJ2-1. This CDR3 is built from 12 residues. Per germline, CDR1 SGHRS and CDR2 YFSETQ. CDR3 protein: CASSSGPNEQFF.

The chain has TRBV29-1 and TRBJ2-6; TCRdb's D call of TRBD1 is untestable without DNA. Germline lookup yields CDR1 SQVTM and CDR2 ANQGSEA. The CDR3 runs 13 residues. CDR3 protein: CSVDPQGANVLTF.

This chain joins TRBV9 and TRBJ2-1; the TRBD2 assignment by TCRdb is unverifiable without DNA. The CDR3 is 14 amino acids. Germline V gene data show CDR1 as SGDLS and CDR2 as YYNGEE. CDR3 loop: CASSRASGSLEQFF.

This chain connects TRBV29-1 to TRBJ2-1; the TCRdb D gene call, TRBD2, has no DNA to confirm it. From germline, CDR1 is SQVTM and CDR2 ANQGSEA. This CDR3 region has 15 residues. The CDR3 sequence is CSVGNGLAEDNEQFF.

The CDR3 loop is CSVSLGPHEQYF. The chain couples TRBV29-1 to TRBJ2-7. CDR3 length: 12 amino acids. CDR1 and CDR2 from the germline V gene are SQVTM and ANQGSEA.

The V call is TRBV29-1, the J call TRBJ2-7. The CDR3 extends over 11 amino acids. Germline V gene lookup returns CDR1 SQVTM and CDR2 ANQGSEA. The CDR3 reads CSVDMGYEQYF.

This chain connects TRBV29-1 to TRBJ2-1; TCRdb returns TRBD1, unconfirmable since there is no DNA. CDR3 length equals 14 residues. Germline V CDR1 and CDR2: SQVTM, ANQGSEA. CDR3 region: CSGGDVRAYNEQFF.

The gene calls are TRBV7-3 and TRBJ2-1; with no DNA, the TCRdb D assignment of TRBD2 cannot be verified. CDR1 is SGHTA, CDR2 FQGTGA, per germline. This CDR3 is built from 16 residues. The CDR3 protein is CASSLTRLAGLNEQFF.

V usage is TRBV30 and J usage is TRBJ1-1. The CDR3 loop spans 11 amino acids. Looked up from germline, CDR1 is GTSNPN and CDR2 is SVGIG (reference sequence). The CDR3 here is CAWSVGGEAFF. The complete variable domain, with remaining parts taken from reference TRBV30 and TRBJ1-1, reads SQTIHQWPATLVQPVGSPLSLECTVEGTSNPNLYWYRQAAGRGLQLLFYSVGIGQISSEVPQNLSASRPQDRQFILSSKKLLLSDSGFYLCAWSVGGEAFFGQGTRLTVV.

The rearrangement joins TRBV10-2 to TRBJ1-2; TCRdb gives TRBD1 as the D gene, but with no DNA this cannot be confirmed. CDR1 and CDR2 from the germline V gene are WSHSY and SAAADI. CDR3 length: 16 amino acids. CDR3 protein: CASSDLRDPGGDGYTF.

The chain couples TRBV25-1 to TRBJ2-1; TCRdb returns TRBD1, unconfirmable since there is no DNA. Germline V lookup: CDR1 MGHDK, CDR2 SYGVNS. The CDR3 sequence is 16 residues long. CDR3: CASSPVTGGYNNEQFF.